Only a few counts were recorded for the clone carrying this TCR beta chain. Its target is not known. Preparing the TCRbeta library involved the use of unique molecular identifiers. MiXCR was run by TCRdb on the PCR reads, yielding one entry per CDR3 protein. In the table there are about 440,000 distinct CDR3 sequences, over 40% of which are singletons. This entry is derived from a study of T-cell reconstitution after alpha-beta-depleted transplantation in children. General study findings and limits: The study traced high day-60 TCRbeta diversity in some patients to surviving recipient T cells and thymic progenitors. Counts and diversity of T cells one year after transplant came mostly from newly produced T cells. Approximately two months post-transplant, alpha-beta T cells reportedly originated from several hundred expanded graft clones.

The CDR3 sequence is 11 residues long. Trimming stripped 2 bases from V and 5 bases from J, with 4 bases between. The source of this sequence is a girl under 10 years old with aplastic anemia, due to receive a stem cell transplant. The sequencing here drew on PBMCs, taken before TCRalphabeta/CD19-depleted stem cell transplant. The rearrangement uses TRBV12-3 or TRBV12-4 and TRBJ2-7; no clear D gene. CDR3 bases: TGTGCCAGCAGTTTATTTGACGAGCAGTACTTC. Amino acid sequence: CASSLFDEQYF.